These 24 T cell receptor beta chains share one sample of origin, sequenced in a study of human T cells and chemical hapten exposure. TCRdb independently ran MiXCR on the RACE reads; one entry per CDR3 protein. The data contain 370,000 or so distinct CDR3 sequences, roughly 4.8% of them singletons. The time point is: patch test 1, 2 weeks after DPC sensitization. Described treatment: therapeutic diphenylcyclopropenone sensitization with weekly scalp DPC. Sample: whole blood, taken in connection with sensitization to the hapten diphenylcyclopropenone (DPC). The receptors shown here come from a woman aged 45-59 years with alopecia areata. Some clones in this sample may be carry-over from other donors' samples.

This clonotype has a count of ten or more. This chain connects TRBV9 to TRBJ2-7, with a possible D match to TRBD1 (5 bases). CDR1 is SGDLS, CDR2 YYNGEE, per germline. V was cut by 3 bases and J by 0 bases, with 10 bases left in between. The CDR3 contains 14 residues. As DNA, the CDR3 is TGTGCCAGCAGCGCCGCAGGGTCCTCCTACGAGCAGTACTTC. Translating it yields CASSAAGSSYEQYF.

This clonotype was picked up many times. The chain uses TRBV16 and TRBJ1-2, with D tentatively TRBD1 (5 bases). V shed 2 bases and J shed 8 bases, with 12 bases lying between them. This CDR3 region has 13 residues. Germline V gene lookup returns CDR1 KGHSY and CDR2 FQNENV. The CDR3 is CASSQRQGVGYTF. The CDR3 nucleotides are TGTGCCAGCAGCCAAAGGCAGGGAGTCGGCTACACCTTC. The variable domain in full, with the rest retrieved from reference TRBV16 and TRBJ1-2, is GEEVAQTPKHLVRGEGQKAKLYCAPIKGHSYVFWYQQVLKNEFKFLISFQNENVFDETGMPKERFSAKCLPNSPCSLEIQATKLEDSAVYFCASSQRQGVGYTFGSGTRLTVV.

This clonotype was found many times. The chain joins TRBV27 to TRBJ2-7; TRBD1 might be the D (5 bases). CDR3 length: 14 amino acids. Per the germline V gene, CDR1 is MNHEY and CDR2 is SMNVEV (reference sequence). V was trimmed by 3 bases and J by 0 bases, leaving 9 bases between them. This CDR3 is CASSFAGPSYEQYF. In DNA, the CDR3 is TGTGCCAGCAGTTTTGCAGGGCCCTCCTACGAGCAGTACTTC.

V is TRBV5-1 and J is TRBJ2-2, with D maybe TRBD2 (5 bases). CDR3 length: 16 amino acids. Germline lookup yields CDR1 SGHRS and CDR2 YFSETQ. The V end was cut by 4 bases, the J end by 6 bases, with 19 bases between. The CDR3 DNA reads as TGCGCCAGCAGCATAAACAGTTTGGGAGTGCCCGGGGAGCTGTTTTTT. Its protein is CASSINSLGVPGELFF.

This clonotype was counted ten times or more. V and J are TRBV3-1 and TRBJ2-3; D not resolved. The CDR3 contains 14 residues. The germline V and J ends were trimmed by 1 base and 0 bases, with 5 bases remaining between them. Germline CDR1 LGHDT, CDR2 YNNKEL (reference sequence). As DNA, the CDR3 is TGTGCCAGCAGCCAAGGGGCGAGCACAGATACGCAGTATTTT. Translation gives CASSQGASTDTQYF.

This clonotype was counted between two and nine times. The rearrangement joins TRBV29-1 to TRBJ2-3, with a tentative D call TRBD2 (5 bases). Germline V gene lookup returns CDR1 SQVTM and CDR2 ANQGSEA. V was pared by 7 bases and J by 0 bases, with 14 bases between. This CDR3 contains 14 residues. In DNA form, the CDR3 reads TGCAGCGCTTGTCTCGGGGTGAGCACAGATACGCAGTATTTT. This encodes CSACLGVSTDTQYF.

This clonotype appeared many times. The genes are TRBV2 and TRBJ2-3; 11 nucleotides agree with TRBD2. The CDR3 has 16 residues. The V gene's germline CDR1 is SNHLY and CDR2 FYNNEI. V lost 7 bases, J lost 3 bases, and 9 bases stayed unmatched. CDR3 nucleotides: TGTGCCAGCAAGCCCCTAGCGGGGGGAGGGACAGATACGCAGTATTTT. Translating gives CASKPLAGGGTDTQYF.

This clonotype was counted ten times or more. The rearrangement links TRBV6-1 to TRBJ2-1, with D uncertain. V lost 5 bases and J 7 bases, leaving 6 bases between the germline ends. The CDR3 sequence is 11 residues long. Germline lookup yields CDR1 MNHNS and CDR2 SASEGT. The CDR3 spells CASSRSNEQFF. Written as DNA, the CDR3 is TGTGCCAGCAGTAGGAGTAATGAGCAGTTCTTC.

This clonotype was counted at least ten times. V gene TRBV20-1 combines with J gene TRBJ2-1; the D is unclear. Trimming took off 5 bases at V and 0 bases at J, with 14 bases between the two ends. Germline CDR1 DFQATT, CDR2 SNEGSKA (reference sequence). The CDR3 sequence is 15 residues long. CDR3 loop: CSALDNSLSYNEQFF. For the CDR3, the DNA is TGCAGTGCTCTAGATAATAGCCTCTCCTACAATGAGCAGTTCTTC.

This clonotype was seen at least ten times. The chain joins TRBV19 to TRBJ2-1, with TRBD2 identical over 15 bases. Trimming at V came to 1 base and at J to 6 bases, leaving 4 bases not matched to a gene. Germline-derived CDR1 and CDR2 are LNHDA and SQIVND (reference sequence). This CDR3 is 17 amino acids long. The CDR3 DNA reads TGTGCCAGTAGTATAGTGGGACTAGCGGGAGGCTCCAATGAGCAGTTCTTC. Amino acids: CASSIVGLAGGSNEQFF.

This clonotype was detected ten times or more. V and J are TRBV7-8 and TRBJ2-5; D might be TRBD2 (5 bases). The CDR3 has 12 residues. The V and J ends lost 1 base and 7 bases respectively, with 7 bases between them. Germline V gives CDR1 SGHVS, CDR2 FQNEAQ. The CDR3 nucleotides are TGTGCCAGCAGCTTAGTAGGAGGGACCCAGTACTTC. Translated, it gives CASSLVGGTQYF.

This clonotype was found many times. V gene TRBV27 combines with J gene TRBJ2-2; TRBD1 agrees at 9 bases. Germline V lookup: CDR1 MNHEY, CDR2 SMNVEV (reference sequence). V was clipped by 3 bases and J by 5 bases; unmatched bases: 10. This CDR3 is built from 17 residues. The CDR3 reads CASSFHSGTGRTGELFF. The CDR3 region has the DNA TGTGCCAGCAGTTTCCACTCTGGGACAGGGAGAACCGGGGAGCTGTTTTTT.

This clonotype was counted many times. The rearrangement links TRBV24-1 to TRBJ2-3, with 10 nucleotides matching TRBD1. V trimming: 8 bases; J trimming: 3 bases; junction bases outside the gene matches: 4. This CDR3 is 14 amino acids long. Germline CDR1 and CDR2: KGHDR and SFDVKD. The CDR3 DNA reads as TGTGCCACCACTCCGGGACAGGGGACAGATACGCAGTATTTT. Its protein product is CATTPGQGTDTQYF.

This clonotype was observed at least ten times. The chain uses TRBV12-3 or TRBV12-4 and TRBJ1-1; TRBD1 aligns across 9 bases. The CDR3 is 14 residues long. The V gene end was trimmed by 5 bases and the J gene end by 2 bases; junction bases not matched to a gene: 3. CDR3 protein: CASSETGGNTEAFF. The CDR3 nucleotides read TGTGCCAGCAGTGAAACAGGGGGCAACACTGAAGCTTTCTTT.

This clonotype came up many times. The chain couples TRBV3-1 to TRBJ1-2, with D hard to call. Germline V gene sequence: CDR1 LGHDT, CDR2 YNNKEL (reference sequence). CDR3 size: 13 residues. The germline V and J ends were trimmed by 1 base and 3 bases, with 6 bases remaining between them. In DNA, the CDR3 is TGTGCCAGCAGCCAAGTCCCTGACTATGGCTACACCTTC. It codes for CASSQVPDYGYTF.

Many counts were recorded for this clonotype. This chain joins TRBV28 and TRBJ2-6; 8 bases fit TRBD1. The CDR3 totals 17 residues. Looked up from germline, CDR1 is MDHEN and CDR2 is SYDVKM. Unmatched junction bases numbered 8, after V lost 7 bases and J lost 0 bases. CDR3 in amino acids: CASTSGTGLSGANVLTF. The CDR3 DNA sequence: TGTGCCAGCACTTCCGGGACAGGCCTCTCTGGGGCCAACGTCCTGACTTTC.

This clonotype was seen many times. V is TRBV6-6 and J is TRBJ2-3; possibly TRBD1 or TRBD2 for D (5 bases each). Trimming took 5 bases from V and 0 from J, leaving 15 bases between them. The CDR3 has 16 residues. The V gene's germline CDR1 is MNHNY and CDR2 SVGAGI (reference sequence). The CDR3 spells CASSTFRDLSTDTQYF. CDR3 coding DNA: TGTGCCAGCAGTACCTTCCGGGACCTGAGCACAGATACGCAGTATTTT.

With regard to this clonotype: This may be a read error, as it is one base from a much larger clone. The rearrangement joins TRBV9 to TRBJ2-2; D possibly corresponds to TRBD2 (5 bases). Germline V gene sequence: CDR1 SGDLS, CDR2 YYNGEE. The CDR3 is made up of 14 amino acids. This CDR3 reads CASSAADLAGELIF. In DNA form, the CDR3 reads TGTGCCAGCAGCGCAGCCGACTTGGCCGGGGAGCTGATTTTT. The full variable domain, completed using reference TRBV9 and TRBJ2-2, is DSGVTQTPKHLITATGQRVTLRCSPRSGDLSVYWYQQSLDQGLQFLIQYYNGEERAKGNILERFSAQQFPDLHSELNLSSLELGDSALYFCASSAADLAGELIFGEGSRLTVL.

Ten or more counts support this clonotype. The chain carries TRBV6-5 and TRBJ2-7, with a tentative D call TRBD2 (6 bases). The CDR3 runs to 14 residues. V lost 5 bases, J lost 4 bases, and 15 bases lay in between. Germline V gene data show CDR1 as MNHEY and CDR2 as SVGAGI. For the CDR3, the DNA is TGTGCCAGCAGTCCCGGACTTGGGGGGTACGAGCAGTACTTC. Amino acids: CASSPGLGGYEQYF.

This clonotype was observed many times. The V and J genes are TRBV11-2 and TRBJ1-5; 7 positions match TRBD1. CDR1 SGHAT and CDR2 FQNNGV come from the germline V gene. The trim removed 5 bases at V and 5 bases at J, leaving 9 bases unmatched. The CDR3 loop spans 15 amino acids. The CDR3 reads CASSPSDRVDQPQHF. The DNA for the CDR3 is TGTGCCAGCAGCCCATCCGACAGGGTGGATCAGCCCCAGCATTTT. The whole variable domain, filled in from reference TRBV11-2 and TRBJ1-5, reads EAGVAQSPRYKIIEKRQSVAFWCNPISGHATLYWYQQILGQGPKLLIQFQNNGVVDDSQLPKDRFSAERLKGVDSTLKIQPAKLEDSAVYLCASSPSDRVDQPQHFGDGTRLSIL.

This chain connects TRBV14 to TRBJ2-7; D unclear. Germline V lookup: CDR1 SGHDN, CDR2 FVKESK. CDR3 length equals 15 residues. The ends were cut back, 1 base at V and 7 bases at J, with 17 bases in the middle. CDR3 sequence (DNA): TGTGCCAGCAGCCAAGGACTCCAAGCCCGGGTTGAGCAGTACTTC. Translation gives CASSQGLQARVEQYF.

Ten or more counts support this clonotype. J is TRBJ2-7 and V is TRBV28; D unclear. The V and J ends lost 6 bases and 5 bases respectively, with 11 bases between them. The germline V gene encodes CDR1 MDHEN and CDR2 SYDVKM. The CDR3 runs to 12 residues. The CDR3 region is CASSLLNNEQYF. CDR3 DNA: TGTGCCAGCAGCCTCCTAAACAACGAGCAGTACTTC.

V usage is TRBV28 and J usage is TRBJ2-1; TRBD1 matches at 7 bases. Germline V CDR1 and CDR2: MDHEN, SYDVKM. V was clipped by 6 bases and J by 3 bases; unmatched bases: 11. The CDR3 runs 16 residues. The CDR3 is CASSSSGTVNYNEQFF. CDR3 nucleotide sequence: TGTGCCAGCAGCTCCAGTGGGACAGTCAACTACAATGAGCAGTTCTTC.

This clonotype appeared a few times. The chain employs TRBV10-3 and TRBJ1-4, with 7 bases aligning to TRBD1. Germline V gene data show CDR1 as ENHRY and CDR2 as SYGVKD. The CDR3 is 15 amino acids. J lost 0 bases, V lost 5 bases, and 3 bases had no gene match. CDR3 DNA: TGTGCCATCAGTCCCGGGACAGCAACTAATGAAAAACTGTTTTTT. Translated, it gives CAISPGTATNEKLFF.